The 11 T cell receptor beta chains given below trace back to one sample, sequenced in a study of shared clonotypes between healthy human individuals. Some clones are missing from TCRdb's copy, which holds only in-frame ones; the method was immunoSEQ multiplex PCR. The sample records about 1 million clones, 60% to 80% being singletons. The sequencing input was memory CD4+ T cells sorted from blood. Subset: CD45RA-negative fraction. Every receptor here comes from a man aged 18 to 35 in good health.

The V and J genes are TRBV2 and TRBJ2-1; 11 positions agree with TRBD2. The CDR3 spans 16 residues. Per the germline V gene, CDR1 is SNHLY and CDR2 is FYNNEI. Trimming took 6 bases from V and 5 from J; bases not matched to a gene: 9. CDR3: CASRGTGTSGNNEQFF. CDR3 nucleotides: TGTGCCAGCAGGGGCACCGGGACTAGCGGAAACAATGAGCAGTTCTTC.

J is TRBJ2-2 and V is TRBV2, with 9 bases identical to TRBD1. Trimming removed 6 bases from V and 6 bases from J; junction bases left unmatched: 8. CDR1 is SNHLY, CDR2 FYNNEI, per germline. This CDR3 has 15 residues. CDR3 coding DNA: TGTGCCAGCAGATGGGGACAGGGCACCGCCGGGGAGCTGTTTTTT. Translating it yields CASRWGQGTAGELFF.

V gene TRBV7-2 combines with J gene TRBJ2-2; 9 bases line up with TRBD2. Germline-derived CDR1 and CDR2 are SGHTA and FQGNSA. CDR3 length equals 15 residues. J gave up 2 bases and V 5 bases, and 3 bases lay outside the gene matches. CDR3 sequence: CASSRTSANTGELFF. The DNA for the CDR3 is TGTGCCAGCAGCCGGACTAGCGCCAACACCGGGGAGCTGTTTTTT.

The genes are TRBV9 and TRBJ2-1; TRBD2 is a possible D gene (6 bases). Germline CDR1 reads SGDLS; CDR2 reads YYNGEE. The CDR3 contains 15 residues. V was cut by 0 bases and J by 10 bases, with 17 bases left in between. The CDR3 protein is CASSVGRGGTEEQFF. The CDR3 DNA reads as TGTGCCAGCAGCGTAGGACGTGGGGGGACCGAGGAGCAGTTCTTC. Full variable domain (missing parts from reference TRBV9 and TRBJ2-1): DSGVTQTPKHLITATGQRVTLRCSPRSGDLSVYWYQQSLDQGLQFLIQYYNGEERAKGNILERFSAQQFPDLHSELNLSSLELGDSALYFCASSVGRGGTEEQFFGPGTRLTVL.

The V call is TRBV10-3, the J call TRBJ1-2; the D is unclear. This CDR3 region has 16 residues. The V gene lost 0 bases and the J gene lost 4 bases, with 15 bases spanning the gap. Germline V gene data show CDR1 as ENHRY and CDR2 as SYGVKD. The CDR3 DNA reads TGTGCCATCAGTGAGTCGAGGTTGGGGAGCGGCTATGGCTACACCTTC. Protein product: CAISESRLGSGYGYTF.

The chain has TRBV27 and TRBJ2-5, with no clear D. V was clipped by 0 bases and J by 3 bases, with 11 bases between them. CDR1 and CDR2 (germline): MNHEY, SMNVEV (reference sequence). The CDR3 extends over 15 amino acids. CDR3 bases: TGTGCCAGCAGTTTATCGGTCGGTTCCGAAGAGACCCAGTACTTC. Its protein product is CASSLSVGSEETQYF.

CDR3 region: CASSQDSTGAGELFF. The CDR3, as DNA: TGTGCCAGCAGCCAGGACTCCACGGGCGCCGGGGAGCTGTTTTTT. V usage is TRBV11-3 and J usage is TRBJ2-2, with D maybe TRBD2 (5 bases). This CDR3 is 15 amino acids long. Germline CDR1 is SGHNT and CDR2 is YENEEA. V lost 5 bases to trimming and J lost 6 bases, with 16 bases between them.

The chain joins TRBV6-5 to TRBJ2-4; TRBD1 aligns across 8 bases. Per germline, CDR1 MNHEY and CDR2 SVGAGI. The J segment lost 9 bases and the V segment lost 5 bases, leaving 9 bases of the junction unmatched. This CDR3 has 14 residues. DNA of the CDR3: TGTGCCAGCAGTACACGGGACAGGCTTGGCATTCAGTACTTC. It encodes CASSTRDRLGIQYF.

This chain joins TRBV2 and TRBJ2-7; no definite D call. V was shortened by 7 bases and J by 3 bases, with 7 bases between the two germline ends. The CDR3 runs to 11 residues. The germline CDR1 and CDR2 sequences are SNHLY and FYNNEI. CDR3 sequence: CASKPNYEQYF. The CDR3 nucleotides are TGTGCCAGCAAGCCGAACTACGAGCAGTACTTC.

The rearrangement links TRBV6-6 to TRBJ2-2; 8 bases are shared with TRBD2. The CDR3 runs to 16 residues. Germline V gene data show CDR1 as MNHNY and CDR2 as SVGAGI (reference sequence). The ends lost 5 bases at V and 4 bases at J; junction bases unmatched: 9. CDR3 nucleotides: TGTGCCAGCAGTCGGACTAGCAATTTGGGCACCGGGGAGCTGTTTTTT. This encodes CASSRTSNLGTGELFF.

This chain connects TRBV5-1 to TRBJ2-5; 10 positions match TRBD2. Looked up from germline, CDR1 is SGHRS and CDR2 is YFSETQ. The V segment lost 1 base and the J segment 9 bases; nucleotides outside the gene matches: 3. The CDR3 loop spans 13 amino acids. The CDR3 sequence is CASSLTAGGPQYF. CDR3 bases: TGCGCCAGCAGCTTGACAGCGGGGGGGCCCCAGTACTTC.